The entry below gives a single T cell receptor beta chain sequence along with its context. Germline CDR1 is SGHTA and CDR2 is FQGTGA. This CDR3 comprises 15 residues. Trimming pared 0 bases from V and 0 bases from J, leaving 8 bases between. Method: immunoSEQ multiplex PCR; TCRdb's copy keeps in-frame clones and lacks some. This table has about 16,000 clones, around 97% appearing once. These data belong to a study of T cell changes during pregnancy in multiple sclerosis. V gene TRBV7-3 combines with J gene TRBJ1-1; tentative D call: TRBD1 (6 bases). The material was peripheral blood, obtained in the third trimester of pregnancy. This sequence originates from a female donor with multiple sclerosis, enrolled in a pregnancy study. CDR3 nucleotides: TGTGCCAGCAGCTTAACGGGACAATTGAACACTGAAGCTTTCTTT. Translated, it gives CASSLTGQLNTEAFF.